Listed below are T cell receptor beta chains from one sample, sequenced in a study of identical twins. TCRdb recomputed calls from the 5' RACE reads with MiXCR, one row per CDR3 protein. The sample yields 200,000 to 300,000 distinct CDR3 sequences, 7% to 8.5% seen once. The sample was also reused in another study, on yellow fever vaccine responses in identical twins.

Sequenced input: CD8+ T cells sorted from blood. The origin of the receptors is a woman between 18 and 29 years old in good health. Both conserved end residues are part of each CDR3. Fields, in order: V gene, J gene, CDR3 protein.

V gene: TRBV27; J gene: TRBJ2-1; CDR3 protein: CASSPTGISYNEQFF
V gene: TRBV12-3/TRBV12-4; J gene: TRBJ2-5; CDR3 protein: CASSSSREVRETQYF
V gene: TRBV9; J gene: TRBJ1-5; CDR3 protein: CASSAWGQGQPQHF
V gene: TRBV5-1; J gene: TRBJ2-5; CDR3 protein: CASRTGTSGYQETQYF
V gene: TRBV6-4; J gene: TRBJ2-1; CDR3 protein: CASSDGPSHEQFF
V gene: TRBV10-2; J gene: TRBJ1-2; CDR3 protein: CASSESRQGRNGYTF
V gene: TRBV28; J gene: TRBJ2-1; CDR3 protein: CASGRGLAGTTYNEQFF
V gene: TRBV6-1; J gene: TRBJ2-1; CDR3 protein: CASSAPGYEQFF
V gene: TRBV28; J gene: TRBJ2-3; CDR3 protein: CASSSLPTDITDTQYF
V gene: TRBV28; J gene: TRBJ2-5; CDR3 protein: CASSPLAGGSQETQYF
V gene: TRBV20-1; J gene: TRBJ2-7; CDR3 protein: CSGLFQNEQYF
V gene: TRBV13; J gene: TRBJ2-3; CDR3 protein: CASSLAGGGLDTQYF
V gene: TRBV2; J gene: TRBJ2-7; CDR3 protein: CASCSGWGGTDYEQYF
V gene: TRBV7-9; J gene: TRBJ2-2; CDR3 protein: CASSTGQNTGELFF
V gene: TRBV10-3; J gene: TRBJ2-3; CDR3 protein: CAISDNTDTQYF
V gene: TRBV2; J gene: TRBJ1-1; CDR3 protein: CASSESWDRGGTEAFF
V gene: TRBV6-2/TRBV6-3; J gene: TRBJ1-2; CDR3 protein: CASTPGRSNYGYTF
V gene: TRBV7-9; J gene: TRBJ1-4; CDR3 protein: CASSSDRSREKLFF
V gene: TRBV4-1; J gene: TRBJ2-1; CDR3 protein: CASSPGQGGGSYEQFF
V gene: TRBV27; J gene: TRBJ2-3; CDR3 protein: CASSTRAWDKASTDTQYF
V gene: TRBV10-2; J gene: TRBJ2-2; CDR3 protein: CASSEVDWAGELFF
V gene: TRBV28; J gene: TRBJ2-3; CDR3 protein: CASSLPPGLAGGPDTQYF
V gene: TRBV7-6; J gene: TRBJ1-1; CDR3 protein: CASSSARQGWDTEAFF
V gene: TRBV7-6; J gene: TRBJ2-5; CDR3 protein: CASSSQDSRRETQYF
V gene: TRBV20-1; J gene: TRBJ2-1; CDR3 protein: CSADRTSGGYYNEQFF
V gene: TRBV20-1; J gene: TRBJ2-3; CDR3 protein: CSAGAGGSTDTQYF
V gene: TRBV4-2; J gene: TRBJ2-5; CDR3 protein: CASSPPSATGMEETQYF
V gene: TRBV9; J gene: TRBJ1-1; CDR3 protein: CASGESSGTEAFF
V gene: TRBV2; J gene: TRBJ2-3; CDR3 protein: CASSEKRGPSTDTQYF
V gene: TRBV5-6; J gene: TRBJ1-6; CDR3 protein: CASSYVGENSPLHF
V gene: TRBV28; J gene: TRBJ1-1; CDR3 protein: CASRSTGLTEAFF
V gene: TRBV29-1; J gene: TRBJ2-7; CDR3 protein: CSVEGEYEQYF
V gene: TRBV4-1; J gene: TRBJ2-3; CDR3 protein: CASSIRTSGTTDTQYF
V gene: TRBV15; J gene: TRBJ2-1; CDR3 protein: CATSLNRGSYNEQFF
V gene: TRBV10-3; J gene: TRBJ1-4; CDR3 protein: CAISEGGDRVREKLFF
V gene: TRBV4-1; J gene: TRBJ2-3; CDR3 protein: CASSQKRTDTDTQYF
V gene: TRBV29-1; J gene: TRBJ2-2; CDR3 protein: CSVRHLTGELFF
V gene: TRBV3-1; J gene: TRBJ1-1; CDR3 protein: CASSQSYVRGLDEAFF
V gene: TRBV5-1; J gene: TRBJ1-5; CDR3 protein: CASSFPPGLLETYSNQPQHF
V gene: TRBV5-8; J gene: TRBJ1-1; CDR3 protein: CASSLATGTEAFF
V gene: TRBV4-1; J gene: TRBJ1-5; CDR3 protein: CASSQGHRAGVYSNQPQHF
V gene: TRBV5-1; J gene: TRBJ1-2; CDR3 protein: CASSPPDLTGGNYGYTF